This passage covers 21 T cell receptor beta chains from one sample sequenced in a study of cytomegalovirus exposure and HLA in healthy donors. Some clones are missing from TCRdb's copy, which holds only in-frame ones; the method was immunoSEQ multiplex PCR. The profile shows roughly 330,000 clones, 87% of them singletons. What was sequenced was PBMCs. The receptors shown here come from a woman in her 30s in good health and CMV-seropositive.

V gene TRBV6-6 combines with J gene TRBJ1-4; maybe TRBD1 (5 bases). Per the germline V gene, CDR1 is MNHNY and CDR2 is SVGAGI (reference sequence). Trimming left V 2 bases short and J 4 bases short, with 11 bases between. CDR3 size: 15 residues. The CDR3 DNA reads as TGTGCCAGCAGTTACGTAGCGGGGCTTAATGAAAAACTGTTTTTT. Translated: CASSYVAGLNEKLFF.

This clone was seen only once. Here the CDR3 DNA reads TGTGCCAGCAGTTACTCGCAGGGTCTCGGGGAGCTGTTTTTT. Translation: CASSYSQGLGELFF. The genes are TRBV6-5 and TRBJ2-2; a weak D match, TRBD1 (5 bases). CDR3 length: 14 amino acids. V lost 0 bases, J lost 7 bases, and 9 bases lay in between. The germline CDR1 and CDR2 sequences are MNHEY and SVGAGI.

The chain joins TRBV18 to TRBJ2-7, with D possibly being TRBD2 (6 bases). The germline gives CDR1 KGHSH, CDR2 LQKENI. This CDR3 has 18 residues. V shed 0 bases and J shed 2 bases, with 20 bases lying between them. In DNA, the CDR3 is TGTGCCAGCTCACCACCTCCCGGGGGTAGCGGCGACCCCTACGAGCAGTACTTC. Translation gives CASSPPPGGSGDPYEQYF.

The J gene is TRBJ2-5, the V gene TRBV29-1; no firm D call. The CDR3 is 12 amino acids. Trimming took 7 bases from V and 5 from J, leaving 14 bases between them. Germline CDR1 SQVTM, CDR2 ANQGSEA. CDR3 nucleotides: TGCAGCGGGGCCTCGAGGCGGGAGACCCAGTACTTC. It translates to CSGASRRETQYF.

This sequence joins TRBV28 and TRBJ2-7; D remains unclear. Trimming took 2 bases from V and 6 from J, leaving 2 bases between them. The length of the CDR3 is 10 residues. CDR1 is MDHEN and CDR2 is SYDVKM in the germline V gene. The CDR3 loop is CASSLAEQYF. The CDR3 DNA follows: TGTGCCAGCAGTTTAGCCGAGCAGTACTTC.

The chain has TRBV6-5 and TRBJ2-7; D is unresolved. This CDR3 contains 13 residues. CDR1 and CDR2 (germline): MNHEY, SVGAGI. Trimming pared 0 bases from V and 4 bases from J, leaving 7 bases between. CDR3 in amino acids: CASSYSGPYEQYF. The CDR3 nucleotides read TGTGCCAGCAGTTACTCGGGCCCATACGAGCAGTACTTC.

The chain is built from TRBV7-9 and TRBJ2-7; 14 nucleotides line up with TRBD2. Germline assignment: CDR1 SEHNR and CDR2 FQNEAQ (reference sequence). This CDR3 is 15 amino acids long. Germline trimming cut 5 bases from V and 1 base from J; bases unmatched to any gene: 1. In nucleotides, the CDR3 is TGTGCCAGCAGCCGACTAGCGGGAGGGTCCTACGAGCAGTACTTC. As protein: CASSRLAGGSYEQYF. The variable domain in full, with the rest retrieved from reference TRBV7-9 and TRBJ2-7, is DTGVSQNPRHKITKRGQNVTFRCDPISEHNRLYWYRQTLGQGPEFLTYFQNEAQLEKSRLLSDRFSAERPKGSFSTLEIQRTEQGDSAMYLCASSRLAGGSYEQYFGPGTRLTVT.

The gene calls are TRBV6-1 and TRBJ2-7; D gene unclear. V was shortened by 10 bases and J by 3 bases, with 10 bases between the two germline ends. The CDR3 is made up of 11 amino acids. CDR1 is MNHNS, CDR2 SASEGT, per germline. The chain's CDR3 is CATLPDYEQYF. CDR3 DNA: TGTGCCACCCTCCCAGACTACGAGCAGTACTTC.

This clone was picked up a small number of times. The V and J genes are TRBV4-1 and TRBJ2-7, with 9 bases lining up with TRBD2. Trimming at V came to 0 bases and at J to 4 bases, leaving 7 bases not matched to a gene. CDR1 and CDR2 (germline): MGHRA, YSYEKL. The CDR3 covers 16 residues. CDR3 bases: TGCGCCAGCAGCCAAGAGGAGCGGGGGGCGGGGTACGAGCAGTACTTC. Residues: CASSQEERGAGYEQYF.

This clone was found once. The chain uses TRBV27 and TRBJ2-1; no definite D call. This CDR3 spans 14 amino acids. The V and J ends lost 2 bases and 7 bases respectively, with 12 bases between them. The germline V gene has CDR1 MNHEY and CDR2 SMNVEV (reference sequence). The CDR3 nucleotides read TGTGCCAGCAGTTTAACCCCACGGCAGAATGAGCAGTTCTTC. Translated, it gives CASSLTPRQNEQFF.

V is TRBV7-8 and J is TRBJ1-1; no clear D. The ends were cut back, 5 bases at V and 0 bases at J, with 10 bases in the middle. The CDR3 totals 14 residues. Looked up from germline, CDR1 is SGHVS and CDR2 is FQNEAQ. CDR3 in DNA: TGTGCCAGCAGCCCCCTGGCCGTGAACACTGAAGCTTTCTTT. Translated: CASSPLAVNTEAFF. Together with reference TRBV7-8 and TRBJ1-1, the CDR3 gives the full variable domain: GAGVSQSPRYKVAKRGQDVALRCDPISGHVSLFWYQQALGQGPEFLTYFQNEAQLDKSGLPSDRFFAERPEGSVSTLKIQRTQQEDSAVYLCASSPLAVNTEAFFGQGTRLTVV.

The rearrangement joins TRBV29-1 to TRBJ2-2; 9 bases are shared with TRBD1. Trimming took 5 bases from V and 3 from J; bases not matched to a gene: 7. CDR3 length: 15 residues. Per the germline V gene, CDR1 is SQVTM and CDR2 is ANQGSEA. Here the CDR3 reads CSVRPGTGYTGELFF. Here the CDR3 DNA reads TGCAGCGTTCGTCCCGGGACAGGGTACACCGGGGAGCTGTTTTTT.

V gene TRBV9 combines with J gene TRBJ2-5; 7 bases match TRBD1. V lost 0 bases and J lost 1; bases outside the gene matches: 6. CDR1 and CDR2 (germline): SGDLS, YYNGEE. The length of the CDR3 is 16 residues. The CDR3 DNA reads as TGTGCCAGCAGCGTAGGGCCAGGGGGATCCCAAGAGACCCAGTACTTC. Protein sequence: CASSVGPGGSQETQYF. Drawing the rest from reference TRBV9 and TRBJ2-5, the complete variable domain is DSGVTQTPKHLITATGQRVTLRCSPRSGDLSVYWYQQSLDQGLQFLIQYYNGEERAKGNILERFSAQQFPDLHSELNLSSLELGDSALYFCASSVGPGGSQETQYFGPGTRLLVL.

V usage is TRBV28 and J usage is TRBJ2-3; 7 bases agree with TRBD1. The CDR3 covers 13 residues. The germline CDR1 and CDR2 sequences are MDHEN and SYDVKM. V lost 11 bases, J lost 4 bases, and 9 bases stayed unmatched. The CDR3 nucleotides are TGTGCCTGGGGACAAGGGGGCGCAGATACGCAGTATTTT. It translates to CAWGQGGADTQYF.

The sample holds one count of this clone. This chain uses TRBV20-1 with TRBJ2-7; D ambiguous. The CDR3 is 11 residues long. In germline, CDR1 is DFQATT, CDR2 SNEGSKA (reference sequence). Between the trimmed V and J ends, which lost 4 bases and 4 bases, there was a span of 8 bases. Written as DNA, the CDR3 is TGCAGTGCTACTACACGGTACGAGCAGTACTTC. Its translation: CSATTRYEQYF.

The chain links TRBV4-3 to TRBJ2-7; maybe TRBD1 (5 bases). The CDR3 is 15 amino acids. Germline loops: CDR1 LGHNA, CDR2 YSLEER. V gave up 0 bases and J gave up 1 base, with 10 bases separating them. CDR3: CASSQDLAGSYEQYF. CDR3 DNA: TGCGCCAGCAGCCAAGATCTTGCAGGGTCCTACGAGCAGTACTTC.

V gene TRBV29-1 combines with J gene TRBJ2-7; D is tentatively TRBD1 or TRBD2 (5 bases each). CDR3 length: 12 residues. CDR1 and CDR2 (germline): SQVTM, ANQGSEA. V was cut by 0 bases and J by 5 bases, with 8 bases left in between. CDR3: CSVEDGGDEQYF. CDR3 DNA: TGCAGCGTTGAAGATGGGGGAGACGAGCAGTACTTC.

This clone was found a few times. The chain employs TRBV28 and TRBJ1-5, with TRBD1 as a possible D gene (5 bases). The CDR3 sequence is 15 residues long. The V gene's germline CDR1 is MDHEN and CDR2 SYDVKM. The V gene lost 6 bases and the J gene lost 0 bases, with 12 bases spanning the gap. The CDR3 DNA follows: TGTGCCAGCAGACTGACAGAATATAGCAATCAGCCCCAGCATTTT. Translated, it gives CASRLTEYSNQPQHF.

The chain combines TRBV7-2 with TRBJ2-3, with D uncertain. The CDR3 runs 11 residues. V was cut by 8 bases and J by 1 base, with 4 bases left in between. Germline values: CDR1 SGHTA, CDR2 FQGNSA. In DNA, the CDR3 is TGTGCCAGCGGGGGCACAGATACGCAGTATTTT. This codes for CASGGTDTQYF.

The V and J genes are TRBV4-3 and TRBJ1-1; perhaps TRBD1 as D (5 bases). V lost 3 bases, J lost 1 base, and 9 bases lay in between. This CDR3 spans 14 amino acids. The V gene's germline CDR1 is LGHNA and CDR2 YSLEER. The CDR3 coding sequence is TGCGCCAGCAGCCAGGGACGGCCGAACACTGAAGCTTTCTTT. Its protein is CASSQGRPNTEAFF.

V gene TRBV25-1 combines with J gene TRBJ2-5, with a weak D call TRBD1 (5 bases). Germline assignment: CDR1 MGHDK and CDR2 SYGVNS. The CDR3 has 15 amino acids. V was cut by 1 base and J by 4 bases, with 13 bases left in between. In nucleotides, the CDR3 is TGTGCCAGCAGTGAATGGGCAGGGCTAGTAGAGACCCAGTACTTC. Amino acid sequence: CASSEWAGLVETQYF.